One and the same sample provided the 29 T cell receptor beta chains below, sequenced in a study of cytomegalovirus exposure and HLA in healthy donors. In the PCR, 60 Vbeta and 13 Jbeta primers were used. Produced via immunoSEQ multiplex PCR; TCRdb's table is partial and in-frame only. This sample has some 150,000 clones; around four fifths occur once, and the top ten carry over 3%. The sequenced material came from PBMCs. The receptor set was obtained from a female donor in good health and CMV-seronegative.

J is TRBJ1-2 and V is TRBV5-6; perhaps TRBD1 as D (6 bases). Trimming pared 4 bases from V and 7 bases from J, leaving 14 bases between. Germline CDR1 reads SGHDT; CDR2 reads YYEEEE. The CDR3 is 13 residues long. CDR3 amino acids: CASSIAGEGGYTF. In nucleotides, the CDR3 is TGTGCCAGCAGCATCGCAGGGGAGGGTGGCTACACCTTC.

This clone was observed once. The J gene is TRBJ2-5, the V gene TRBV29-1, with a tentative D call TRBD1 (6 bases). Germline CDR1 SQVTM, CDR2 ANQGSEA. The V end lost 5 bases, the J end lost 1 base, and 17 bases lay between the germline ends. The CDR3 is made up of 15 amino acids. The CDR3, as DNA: TGCAGCGTTCTCCGACAGGTGCCGCCCCAAGAGACCCAGTACTTC. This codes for CSVLRQVPPQETQYF.

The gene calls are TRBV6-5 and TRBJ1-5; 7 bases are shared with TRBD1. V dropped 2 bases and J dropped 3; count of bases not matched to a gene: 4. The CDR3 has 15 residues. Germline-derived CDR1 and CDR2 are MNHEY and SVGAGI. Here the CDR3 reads CASSYGTGDNQPQHF. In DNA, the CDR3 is TGTGCCAGCAGTTACGGCACAGGGGACAATCAGCCCCAGCATTTT.

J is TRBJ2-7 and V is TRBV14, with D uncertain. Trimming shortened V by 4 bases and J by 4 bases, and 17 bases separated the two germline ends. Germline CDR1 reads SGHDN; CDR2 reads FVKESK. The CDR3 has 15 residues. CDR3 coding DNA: TGTGCCAGCAGCCCCAATCTAGGCCGTTTTTACGAGCAGTACTTC. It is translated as CASSPNLGRFYEQYF.

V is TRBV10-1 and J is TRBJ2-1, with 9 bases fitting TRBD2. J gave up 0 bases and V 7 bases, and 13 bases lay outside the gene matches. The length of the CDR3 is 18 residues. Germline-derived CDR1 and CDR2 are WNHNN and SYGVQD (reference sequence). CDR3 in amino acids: CASNSGTSFISSYNEQFF. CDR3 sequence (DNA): TGCGCCAGCAACTCCGGGACTAGCTTTATTAGCTCCTACAATGAGCAGTTCTTC.

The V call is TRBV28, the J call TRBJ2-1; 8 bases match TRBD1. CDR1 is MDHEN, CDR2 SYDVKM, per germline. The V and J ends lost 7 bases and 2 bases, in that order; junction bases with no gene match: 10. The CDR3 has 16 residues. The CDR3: CASTSPGQATYNEQFF. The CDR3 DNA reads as TGTGCCAGCACATCTCCGGGACAGGCTACCTACAATGAGCAGTTCTTC.

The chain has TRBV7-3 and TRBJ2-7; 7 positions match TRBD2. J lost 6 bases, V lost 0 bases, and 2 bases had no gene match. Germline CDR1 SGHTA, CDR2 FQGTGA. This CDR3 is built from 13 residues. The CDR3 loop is CASSLTSGGEQYF. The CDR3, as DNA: TGTGCCAGCAGCTTAACATCGGGGGGCGAGCAGTACTTC.

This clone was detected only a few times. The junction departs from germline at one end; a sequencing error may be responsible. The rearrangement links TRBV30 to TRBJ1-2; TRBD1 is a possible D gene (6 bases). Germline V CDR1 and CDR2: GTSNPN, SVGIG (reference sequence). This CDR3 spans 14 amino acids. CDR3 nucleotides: TGTGCCTGGAGTGCTACCCTCTCGACAGGCCCCTCGGACTTC. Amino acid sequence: CAWSATLSTGPSDF.

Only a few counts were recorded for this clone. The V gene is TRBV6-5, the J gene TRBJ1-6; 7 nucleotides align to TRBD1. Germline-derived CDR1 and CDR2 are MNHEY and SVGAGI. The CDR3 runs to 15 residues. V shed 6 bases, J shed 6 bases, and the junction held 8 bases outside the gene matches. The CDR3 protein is CASRSGQVINSPLHF. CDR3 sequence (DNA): TGTGCCAGCAGATCCGGACAGGTTATTAATTCACCCCTCCACTTT.

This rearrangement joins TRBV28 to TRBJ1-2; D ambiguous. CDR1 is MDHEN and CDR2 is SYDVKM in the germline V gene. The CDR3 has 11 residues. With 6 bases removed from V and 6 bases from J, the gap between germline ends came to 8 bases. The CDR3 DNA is TGTGCCAGCAGGGAGATAAATGGCTACACCTTC. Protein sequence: CASREINGYTF.

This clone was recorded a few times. The CDR3 sequence is CASSLKGATEAFF. For the CDR3, the DNA is TGTGCCAGCAGCCTTAAGGGGGCCACTGAAGCTTTCTTT. The chain uses TRBV5-4 and TRBJ1-1; 7 bases align to TRBD1. The CDR3 has 13 residues. Germline V gene lookup returns CDR1 SGHNT and CDR2 YYREEE (reference sequence). Trimming cost V 4 bases and J 4 bases; bases outside gene matches: 4.

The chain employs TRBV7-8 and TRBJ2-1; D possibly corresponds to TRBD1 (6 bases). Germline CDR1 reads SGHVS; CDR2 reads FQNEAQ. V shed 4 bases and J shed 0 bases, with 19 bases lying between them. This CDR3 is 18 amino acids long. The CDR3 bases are TGTGCCAGCAGCTCAATTCCGGGACACCTAAACTCCTACAATGAGCAGTTCTTC. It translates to CASSSIPGHLNSYNEQFF.

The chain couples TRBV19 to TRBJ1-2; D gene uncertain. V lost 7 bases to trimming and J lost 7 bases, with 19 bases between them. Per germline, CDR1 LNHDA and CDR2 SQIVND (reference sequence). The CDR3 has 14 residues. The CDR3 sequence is CASTMRREEGGYTF. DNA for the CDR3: TGTGCCAGTACCATGAGAAGGGAGGAGGGTGGCTACACCTTC.

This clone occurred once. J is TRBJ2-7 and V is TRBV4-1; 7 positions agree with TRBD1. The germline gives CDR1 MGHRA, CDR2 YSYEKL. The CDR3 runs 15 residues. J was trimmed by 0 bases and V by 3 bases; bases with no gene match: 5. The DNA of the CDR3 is TGCGCCAGCAGCCAGAACCGGGACAGCTCCTACGAGCAGTACTTC. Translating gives CASSQNRDSSYEQYF.

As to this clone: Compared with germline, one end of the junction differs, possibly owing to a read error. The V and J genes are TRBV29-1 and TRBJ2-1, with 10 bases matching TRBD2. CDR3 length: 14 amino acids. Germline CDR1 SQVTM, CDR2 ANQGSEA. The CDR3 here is CSVGGSGGAETGVF. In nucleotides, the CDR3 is TGCAGCGTCGGGGGGAGCGGGGGGGCCGAAACCGGGGTCTTC.

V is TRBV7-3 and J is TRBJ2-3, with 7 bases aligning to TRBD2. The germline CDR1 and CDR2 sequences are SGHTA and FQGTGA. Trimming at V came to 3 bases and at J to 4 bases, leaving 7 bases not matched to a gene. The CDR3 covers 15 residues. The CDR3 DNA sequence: TGTGCCAGCAGCTTCGGAGGGAGGGCCCCAGATACGCAGTATTTT. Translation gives CASSFGGRAPDTQYF.

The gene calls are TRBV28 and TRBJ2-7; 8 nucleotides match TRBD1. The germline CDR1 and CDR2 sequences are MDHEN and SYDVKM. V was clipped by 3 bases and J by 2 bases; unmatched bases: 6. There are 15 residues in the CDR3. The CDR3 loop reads CASSFAGGLPYEQYF. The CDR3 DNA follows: TGTGCCAGCAGTTTTGCAGGGGGCCTACCCTACGAGCAGTACTTC.

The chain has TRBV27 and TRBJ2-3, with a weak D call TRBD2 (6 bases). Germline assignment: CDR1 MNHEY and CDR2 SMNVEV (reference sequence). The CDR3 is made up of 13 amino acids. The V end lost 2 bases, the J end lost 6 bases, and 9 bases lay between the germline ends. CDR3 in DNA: TGTGCCAGCAGTTTAGGACTAAGCGATACGCAGTATTTT. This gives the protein CASSLGLSDTQYF.

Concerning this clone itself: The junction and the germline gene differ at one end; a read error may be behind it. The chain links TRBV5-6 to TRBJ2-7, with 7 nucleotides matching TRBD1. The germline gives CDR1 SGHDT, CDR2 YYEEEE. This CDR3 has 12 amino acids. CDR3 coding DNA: TGTGCCAGCAGCCGATCCTCAGGGGGTCAGAACTTC. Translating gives CASSRSSGGQNF.

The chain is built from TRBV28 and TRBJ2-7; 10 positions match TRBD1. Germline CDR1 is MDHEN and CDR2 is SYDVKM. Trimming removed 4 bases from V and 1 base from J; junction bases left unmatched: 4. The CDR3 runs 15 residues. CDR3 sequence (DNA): TGTGCCAGCAGTTACGGGACAGGGGAGTCCTACGAGCAGTACTTC. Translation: CASSYGTGESYEQYF. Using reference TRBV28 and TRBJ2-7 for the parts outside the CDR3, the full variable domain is DVKVTQSSRYLVKRTGEKVFLECVQDMDHENMFWYRQDPGLGLRLIYFSYDVKMKEKGDIPEGYSVSREKKERFSLILESASTNQTSMYLCASSYGTGESYEQYFGPGTRLTVT.

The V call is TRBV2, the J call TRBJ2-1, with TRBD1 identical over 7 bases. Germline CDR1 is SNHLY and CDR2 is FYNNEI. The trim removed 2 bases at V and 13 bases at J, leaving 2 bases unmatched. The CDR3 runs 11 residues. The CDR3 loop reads CASSERQGQFF. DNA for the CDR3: TGTGCCAGCAGTGAACGACAGGGACAGTTCTTC. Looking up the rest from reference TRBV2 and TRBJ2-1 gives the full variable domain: EPEVTQTPSHQVTQMGQEVILRCVPISNHLYFYWYRQILGQKVEFLVSFYNNEISEKSEIFDDQFSVERPDGSNFTLKIRSTKLEDSAMYFCASSERQGQFFGPGTRLTVL.

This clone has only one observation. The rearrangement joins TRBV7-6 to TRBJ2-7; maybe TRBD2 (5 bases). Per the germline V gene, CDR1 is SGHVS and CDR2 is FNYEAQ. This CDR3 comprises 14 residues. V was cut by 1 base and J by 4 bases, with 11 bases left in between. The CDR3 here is CASSLGEGGYEQYF. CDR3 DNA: TGTGCCAGCAGCTTAGGAGAGGGCGGTTACGAGCAGTACTTC.

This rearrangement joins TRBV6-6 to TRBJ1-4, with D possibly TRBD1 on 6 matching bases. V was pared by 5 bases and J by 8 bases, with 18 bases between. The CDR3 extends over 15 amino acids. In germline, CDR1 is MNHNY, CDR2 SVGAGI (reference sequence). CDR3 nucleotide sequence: TGTGCCAGCAGTCAAACAGGGAGAGGGGCAGAAAAACTGTTTTTT. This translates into CASSQTGRGAEKLFF.

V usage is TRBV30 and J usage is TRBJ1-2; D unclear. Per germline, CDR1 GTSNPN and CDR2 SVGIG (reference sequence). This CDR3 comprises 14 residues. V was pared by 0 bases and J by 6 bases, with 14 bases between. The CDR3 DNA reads TGTGCCTGGAGTGTATTCCTCCAGTCAGATGGCTACACCTTC. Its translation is CAWSVFLQSDGYTF.

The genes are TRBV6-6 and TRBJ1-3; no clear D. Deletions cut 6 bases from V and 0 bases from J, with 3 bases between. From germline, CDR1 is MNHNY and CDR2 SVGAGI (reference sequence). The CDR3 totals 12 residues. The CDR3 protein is CASSISGNTIYF. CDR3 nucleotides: TGTGCCAGCAGCATCTCTGGAAACACCATATATTTT.

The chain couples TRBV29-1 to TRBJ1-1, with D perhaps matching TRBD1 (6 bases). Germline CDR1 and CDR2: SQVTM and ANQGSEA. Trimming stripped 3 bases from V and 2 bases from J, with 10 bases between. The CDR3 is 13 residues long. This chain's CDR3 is CSVDTGINTEAFF. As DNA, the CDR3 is TGCAGCGTTGACACAGGGATAAACACTGAAGCTTTCTTT.

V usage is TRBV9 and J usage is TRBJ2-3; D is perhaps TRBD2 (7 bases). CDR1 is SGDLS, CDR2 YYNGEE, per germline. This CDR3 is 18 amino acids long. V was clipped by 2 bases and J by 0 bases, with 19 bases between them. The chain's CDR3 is CASSVASSTGGSTDTQYF. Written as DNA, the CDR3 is TGTGCCAGCAGCGTGGCAAGCTCTACGGGGGGCAGCACAGATACGCAGTATTTT.

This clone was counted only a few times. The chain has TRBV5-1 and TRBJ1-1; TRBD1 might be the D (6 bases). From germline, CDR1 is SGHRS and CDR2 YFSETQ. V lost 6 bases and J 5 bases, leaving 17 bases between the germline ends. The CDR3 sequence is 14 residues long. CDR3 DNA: TGCGCCAGCAAGTTCGATGCAGGGGAAACTGAAGCTTTCTTT. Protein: CASKFDAGETEAFF. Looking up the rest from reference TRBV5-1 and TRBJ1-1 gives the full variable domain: KAGVTQTPRYLIKTRGQQVTLSCSPISGHRSVSWYQQTPGQGLQFLFEYFSETQRNKGNFPGRFSGRQFSNSRSEMNVSTLELGDSALYLCASKFDAGETEAFFGQGTRLTVV.

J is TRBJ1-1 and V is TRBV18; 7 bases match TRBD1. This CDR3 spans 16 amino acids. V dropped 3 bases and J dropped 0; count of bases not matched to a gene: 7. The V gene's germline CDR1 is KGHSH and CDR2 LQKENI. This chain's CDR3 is CASSPAGTVMNTEAFF. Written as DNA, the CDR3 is TGTGCCAGCTCACCCGCGGGGACAGTCATGAACACTGAAGCTTTCTTT.